This T cell receptor beta chain stems from a study of control samples from healthy donors and cancer patients. V shed 1 base and J shed 7 bases, with 21 bases lying between them. Germline CDR1 is SGHRS and CDR2 is YFSETQ. The CDR3 loop spans 17 amino acids. This table comes from immunoSEQ multiplex PCR, and its TCRdb copy is limited to in-frame clones, with some not included. The table includes about 140,000 clones, 91% detected once. This sequence originates from a man between 18 and 29 years old in good health. Sequencing used blood. The J gene is TRBJ1-3, the V gene TRBV5-1; D is uncertain. The CDR3 DNA reads as TGCGCCAGCAGCTTGTCCCCGGGCGGCCAGTTTATGAACACCATATATTTT. It specifies CASSLSPGGQFMNTIYF.